This is a list of T cell receptor beta chains from one sample in a study of cytomegalovirus exposure and HLA in healthy donors. The method was immunoSEQ multiplex PCR; TCRdb's version includes in-frame clones alone and lacks a portion of them. The repertoire holds around 94,000 clones, around four fifths seen once, with 4.5% to 5.5% in the top ten. The sequenced sample consisted of PBMCs. All receptors derive from a woman aged 35 to 49 in good health and CMV-seronegative. Each CDR3 is given with its conserved first and last residue. D genes are given only for firm matches. The size entry is marked missing in some rows and otherwise reads once, few, many or a size class.

d_gene,abundance,j_gene,v_gene,CDR3nt,CDR3aa
TRBD1,-,TRBJ1-6,TRBV28,TGTGCCAGCAGTTCCCCGACAGGGAATAATTCACCCCTCCACTTT,CASSSPTGNNSPLHF
TRBD2,-,TRBJ2-2,TRBV9,TGTGCCAGCAGCGTATCTTCTCCGAATCCGGGACTAGCGGGGGGGCGGCGAACCGGGGAGCTGTTTTTT,CASSVSSPNPGLAGGRRTGELFF
-,-,TRBJ1-1,TRBV27,TGTGCCAGCAGTTTCAGGGGCCCTATGAACACTGAAGCTTTCTTT,CASSFRGPMNTEAFF
TRBD2,-,TRBJ2-5,TRBV4-1,TGCGCCAGCAGCCATGAGGCGGGGGGGAGTGTCCAAGAGACCCAGTACTTC,CASSHEAGGSVQETQYF
-,-,TRBJ1-1,TRBV27,TGTGCCAGCAGTTTTACAGTCTCCACTGAAGCTTTCTTT,CASSFTVSTEAFF
-,-,TRBJ1-2,TRBV6-4,TGTGCCAGCAGTGACTCCCGCGGGGGGGACGGCTACACCTTC,CASSDSRGGDGYTF
TRBD1,-,TRBJ2-7,TRBV4-2,TGTGCCAGCAGCCCATCCGCGGGACAGGGATACGAGCAGTACTTC,CASSPSAGQGYEQYF
-,-,TRBJ1-4,TRBV19,TGTGCCAGTAGCTCCTTAGGGGCGACTAATGAAAAACTGTTTTTT,CASSSLGATNEKLFF
-,-,TRBJ2-3,TRBV7-9,TGTGCCAGCAGCTTTCGGGGGAGCACAGATACGCAGTATTTT,CASSFRGSTDTQYF
-,-,TRBJ1-2,TRBV15,TGTGCCACCAGCAGAGAGTACCTACAGGGATCGGGCGGCTACACCTTC,CATSREYLQGSGGYTF
TRBD2,-,TRBJ2-3,TRBV5-1,TGCGCCAGCAAGGGAAGCGGGGGGCACCCAAGCACAGATACGCAGTATTTT,CASKGSGGHPSTDTQYF
-,-,TRBJ1-6,TRBV6-5,TGTGCCAGCAGTTACTCGAGCGACTCCTATAATTCACCCCTCCACTTT,CASSYSSDSYNSPLHF
TRBD1,-,TRBJ1-2,TRBV15,TGTGCCACCAGCAGAGGAGAGGACAGGGTTGGAGGTGGCTACACCTTC,CATSRGEDRVGGGYTF
TRBD1,-,TRBJ1-4,TRBV18,TGTGCCAGCTCATGGACAGGGCGCAATGAAAAACTGTTTTTT,CASSWTGRNEKLFF
-,few,TRBJ2-7,TRBV27,TGTGCCAGCAGTTTATCGTCGGACAGCTCCTACGAGCAGTACTTC,CASSLSSDSSYEQYF
-,-,TRBJ2-7,TRBV6-5,TGTGCCAGCAGACCCGGGACACCTATCGTGGAGCAGTACTTC,CASRPGTPIVEQYF